The clone carrying this T cell receptor (beta chain) was recorded at least ten times. Its specificity is unknown. V lost 1 base and J lost 3, with 7 bases in between. Germline assignment: CDR1 SEHNR and CDR2 FQNEAQ (reference sequence). This CDR3 has 14 amino acids. These data belong to a study of Graves' ophthalmopathy and Graves' hyperthyroidism. Study-wide results and limits: Researchers report that a 13-signature model separated ophthalmopathy from stable hyperthyroidism, posting about 88% sensitivity and 65% to 82% specificity. The authors also found most expanded thyroid clonotypes above 0.001 frequency in blood.

People with hyperthyroidism were aged 18 to 65 and newly diagnosed, under 2 months' duration. Scientists amplified the TCR beta CDR3 regions from RNA transcripts. Scientists carried out first-round RT-PCR using HTBI primers and then a second-round multiplex PCR. TCRdb used MiXCR to reprocess the multiplex PCR reads, holding one entry per CDR3 protein. The sample has just over 400,000 distinct CDR3 sequences, more than 20% seen once. This TCR was sampled from a woman aged 18 to 35 with stable Graves' hyperthyroidism. Sequencing used peripheral blood. The rearrangement uses TRBV7-9 and TRBJ1-5; D unclear. CDR3: CASSLDITNQPQHF. The CDR3, as DNA: TGTGCCAGCAGCTTAGACATCACCAATCAGCCCCAGCATTTT. The whole variable domain, filled in from reference TRBV7-9 and TRBJ1-5, reads DTGVSQNPRHKITKRGQNVTFRCDPISEHNRLYWYRQTLGQGPEFLTYFQNEAQLEKSRLLSDRFSAERPKGSFSTLEIQRTEQGDSAMYLCASSLDITNQPQHFGDGTRLSIL.